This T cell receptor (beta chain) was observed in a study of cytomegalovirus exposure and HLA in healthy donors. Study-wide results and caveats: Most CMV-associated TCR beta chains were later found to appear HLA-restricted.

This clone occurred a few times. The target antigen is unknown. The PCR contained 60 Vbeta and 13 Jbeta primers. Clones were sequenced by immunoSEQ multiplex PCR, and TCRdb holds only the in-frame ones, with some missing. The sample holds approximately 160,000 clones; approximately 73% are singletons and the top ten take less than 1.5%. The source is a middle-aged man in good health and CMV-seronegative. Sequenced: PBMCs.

CDR3 sequence reads: CASSLTGGFSDTQYF. CDR3 DNA sequence: TGTGCCAGCAGCCTGACGGGGGGCTTTTCCGATACGCAGTATTTT. The gene calls are TRBV7-9 and TRBJ2-3; D might be TRBD2 (7 bases). V dropped 5 bases and J dropped 6 bases, with 18 bases sitting between them. The germline gives CDR1 SEHNR, CDR2 FQNEAQ (reference sequence). There are 15 residues in the CDR3.